The rows below give T cell receptor beta chains drawn from one sample of a study of blood T cell repertoires in COVID-19. Sequencing used immunoSEQ multiplex PCR; TCRdb keeps in-frame clones, though not all of them. The table records around 36,000 clones, about 80% of them present only once. Input material: peripheral blood. All receptors derive from a man over 45 with acute or convalescent COVID-19. The CDR3 runs from the conserved cysteine through the conserved F or W. Each record gives: V gene, CDR3 protein.

>TRBV3-1/TRBV3-2
CASSQDVARTGVAFF
>TRBV7-9
CASQTGTENSPLHF
>TRBV29-1
CSVEVSGGAGGELFF
>TRBV10-2
CASSERTSAGELFF
>TRBV7-7
CASSLRTSGSPPQYF
>TRBV6-1
CASSESGRVDEKLFF
>TRBV2
CASSGTGGQPQHF
>TRBV5-8
CASSLIHVDRVNEQYF
>TRBV6-6
CASSGWAGGDNQPQHF
>TRBV12-5
CASGNTDRGAHYGYTF
>TRBV5-1
CASSPRDRNYGYTF
>TRBV5-6
CASSFLSGRANEQFF
>TRBV27
CASSLRRPGLAGGPSTDTQYF
>TRBV12-3/TRBV12-4
CASSPAGGTEAFF
>TRBV5-4
CASSKAGGTDTQYF
>TRBV11-2
CASSSGQGNGELFF
>TRBV2
CASTTTPMNTEAFF
>TRBV10-2
CASGTGPSYEQYF
>TRBV2
CASSATSGGIKETQYF
>TRBV5-3
CARSLPPRGKVAYEQYF
>TRBV10-1
CASSESFWGGSDTGELFF
>TRBV19
CASSNRDSGYEQYF
>TRBV27
CASRAQGASYEQYF
>TRBV6-5
CASSYSGTGQYF
>TRBV30
CALGTTNTEAFF
>TRBV28
CASSLAGGNNQPQHF
>TRBV7-3
CASSLNGGLNSPLHF
>TRBV3-1/TRBV3-2
CASSQPGSEEAFF